A selection of T cell receptor beta chains follows, all from one sample in a study of T cells after somatic rescue of genetic block. Some clones are missing from TCRdb's copy, which holds only in-frame ones; the method was immunoSEQ multiplex PCR. The profile shows more than 9,500 clones, about 74% of them singletons. What was sequenced was peripheral blood mononuclear cells (PBMCs). Source of these receptors: a boy younger than 18. The CDR3 runs from the conserved cysteine through the conserved F or W.

V gene	CDR3 protein
TRBV6-5	CASSYSGPVRYEQYF
TRBV5-1	CASSLGQVPGELFF
TRBV5-1	CASSLAHPGGSYEQYF
TRBV27	CASSLGLAGVGEQFF
TRBV23-1	CASSQSTSPYEQYF
TRBV7-9	CASSLGTVTSEEQYF
TRBV5-1	CASSLVVVTRSSTDTQYF
TRBV20-1	CSARNTGELFF
TRBV6-6	CASSFLPGRDSDTQYF
TRBV4-2	CASSQERLSTGEGEQFF
TRBV7-9	CASSFRTENEKLFF
TRBV7-3	CASSLTGGAGDTEAFF
TRBV28	CASSLVGIMNTEAFF
TRBV5-1	CASSSPTRGINEQYF